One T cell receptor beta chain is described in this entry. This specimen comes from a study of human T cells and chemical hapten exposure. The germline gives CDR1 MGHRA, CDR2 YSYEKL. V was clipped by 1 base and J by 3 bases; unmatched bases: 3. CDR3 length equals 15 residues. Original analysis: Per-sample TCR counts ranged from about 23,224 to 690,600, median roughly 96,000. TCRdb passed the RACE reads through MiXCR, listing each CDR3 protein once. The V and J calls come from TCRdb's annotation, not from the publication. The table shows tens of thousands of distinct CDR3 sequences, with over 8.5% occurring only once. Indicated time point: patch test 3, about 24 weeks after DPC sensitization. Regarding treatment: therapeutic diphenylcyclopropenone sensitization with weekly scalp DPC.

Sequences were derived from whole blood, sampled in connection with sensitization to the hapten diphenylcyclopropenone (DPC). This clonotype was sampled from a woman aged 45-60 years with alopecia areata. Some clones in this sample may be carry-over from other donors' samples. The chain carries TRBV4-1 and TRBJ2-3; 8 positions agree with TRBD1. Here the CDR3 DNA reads TGCGCCAGCAGCCAAGCCAGGGGGCAGACAGATACGCAGTATTTT. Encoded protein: CASSQARGQTDTQYF.